These T cell receptor beta chains were read from a single sample in a study of blood T cell repertoires in COVID-19. Profiling relied on immunoSEQ multiplex PCR, and the TCRdb table lists in-frame clones only, not all of them. This table holds some 32,000 clones, roughly 84% found once. Sequenced sample: peripheral blood. The receptor set was obtained from a man aged 55 to 70 with active COVID-19. The CDR3 runs from the conserved cysteine through the conserved F or W. D genes are given only for firm matches.

TRBJ2-5 | TRBD2 | TRBV27 | CASSLTREETQYF
TRBJ2-3 | TRBD2 | TRBV6-6 | CASSFYQRGGGDTQYF
TRBJ1-4 | NA | TRBV25-1 | CASSELGRDEKLFF
TRBJ2-7 | TRBD1 | TRBV27 | CASSLGTGMSEQYF
TRBJ1-2 | NA | TRBV10-1 | CASSEPTHRLPNYGYTF
TRBJ1-6 | TRBD1 | TRBV5-4 | CASSLVGQGASYNSPLHF
TRBJ2-7 | NA | TRBV6-5 | CASSYLGGAYEQYF
TRBJ2-1 | NA | TRBV7-3 | CASSSTAQGRSEQFF
TRBJ1-2 | NA | TRBV29-1 | CSETGPGGGYTF
TRBJ1-5 | NA | TRBV3-1/TRBV3-2 | CASSPSGVMNQPQHF
TRBJ2-3 | NA | TRBV4-2 | CASSQDGGQASGTQYF
TRBJ2-2 | TRBD2 | TRBV19 | CASRNQLAGSITGELFF
TRBJ2-7 | NA | TRBV3-1/TRBV3-2 | CASSQSLASEQYF
TRBJ1-2 | TRBD1 | TRBV29-1 | CSSGQGNHGYTF
TRBJ2-7 | TRBD2 | TRBV5-4 | CASSTRTSGVGYEQYF
TRBJ1-4 | NA | TRBV7-9 | CASSPEGLYEKLFF
TRBJ1-5 | NA | TRBV19 | CASQGRGSNQPQHF
TRBJ2-3 | NA | TRBV9 | CASSVAAGTTADTQYF
TRBJ2-1 | TRBD2 | TRBV6-6 | CASGASGSRTYNEQFF
TRBJ2-1 | TRBD2 | TRBV27 | CASSLSISGSRRNNEQFF
TRBJ2-5 | TRBD2 | TRBV7-2 | CASSPPGGGGSRTQYF
TRBJ1-3 | NA | TRBV12-2 | CASRPEGGVAGNTIYF
TRBJ2-2 | NA | TRBV18 | CASSTTVNTGELFF
TRBJ2-3 | NA | TRBV5-1 | CASSLEGRATDTQYF
TRBJ1-5 | TRBD1 | TRBV29-1 | CSGKTGPGQPQHF
TRBJ1-5 | NA | TRBV7-3 | CASSLNGDQPQHF
TRBJ2-1 | NA | TRBV5-1 | CASSLASGAGSNEQFF
TRBJ2-1 | TRBD2 | TRBV24-1 | CATSTSGGLEQFF
TRBJ2-2 | TRBD1 | TRBV7-3 | CASSPSVSGQGAPGELFF
TRBJ2-5 | TRBD2 | TRBV30 | CAWGGEETQYF
TRBJ2-2 | NA | TRBV11-2 | CASSLVGPGELFF
TRBJ2-1 | TRBD2 | TRBV10-3 | CAISGGLWDEQFF
TRBJ2-3 | TRBD2 | TRBV5-1 | CASSLFGTSGGTDTQYF
TRBJ2-3 | TRBD2 | TRBV29-1 | CSVVASGRATDTQYF
TRBJ2-3 | TRBD2 | TRBV7-2 | CASSLYGRGVGDTQYF
TRBJ2-3 | NA | TRBV20-1 | CSAHRDGTQYF
TRBJ2-2 | TRBD1 | TRBV29-1 | CSASLGTGISGELFF
TRBJ2-3 | TRBD2 | TRBV6-4 | CASSGGSGSTDTQYF
TRBJ2-5 | NA | TRBV7-3 | CASSQSGLGETQYF
TRBJ2-2 | TRBD2 | TRBV29-1 | CSVGGGLAGATGELFF
TRBJ2-1 | NA | TRBV6-5 | CASSYSRLYNEQFF
TRBJ2-7 | NA | TRBV7-2 | CASSWRDSHEQYF
TRBJ2-7 | TRBD2 | TRBV4-1 | CASSQDPSGRGHEQYF
TRBJ1-2 | NA | TRBV18 | CASSPGPTLLTGGYTF
TRBJ2-1 | TRBD1 | TRBV11-2 | CASSLQPGQVGEQFF
TRBJ2-5 | TRBD1 | TRBV10-3 | CAIRAGTGQETQYF
TRBJ1-2 | NA | TRBV4-3 | CASSPSPGFGGYTF
TRBJ2-5 | TRBD1 | TRBV7-8 | CASSPRTGGETQYF
TRBJ1-1 | NA | TRBV5-8 | CASSLQGANTEAFF